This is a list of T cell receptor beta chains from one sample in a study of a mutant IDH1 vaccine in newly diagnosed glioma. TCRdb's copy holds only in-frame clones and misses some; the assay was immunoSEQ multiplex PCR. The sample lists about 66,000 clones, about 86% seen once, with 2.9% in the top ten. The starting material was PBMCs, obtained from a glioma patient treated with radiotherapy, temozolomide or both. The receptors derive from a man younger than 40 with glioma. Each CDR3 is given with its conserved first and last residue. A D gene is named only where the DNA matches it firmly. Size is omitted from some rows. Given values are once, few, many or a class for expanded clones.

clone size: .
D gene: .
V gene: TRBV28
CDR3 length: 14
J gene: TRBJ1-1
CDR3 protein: CASSLSSRNTEAFF
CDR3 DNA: TGTGCCAGCAGTTTATCTTCCAGGAACACTGAAGCTTTCTTT

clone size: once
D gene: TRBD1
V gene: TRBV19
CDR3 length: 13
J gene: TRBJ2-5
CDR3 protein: CASRDSFRATQYF
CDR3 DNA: TGTGCCAGCCGGGACAGCTTCCGCGCGACCCAGTACTTC

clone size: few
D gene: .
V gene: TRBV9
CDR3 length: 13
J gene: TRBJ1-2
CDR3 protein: CASSVVEGYGYTF
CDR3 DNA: TGTGCCAGCAGCGTAGTGGAGGGCTATGGCTACACCTTC

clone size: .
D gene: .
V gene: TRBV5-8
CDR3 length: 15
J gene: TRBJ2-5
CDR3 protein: CASSISGFGQETQYF
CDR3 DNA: TGTGCCAGCAGCATCTCAGGGTTTGGCCAAGAGACCCAGTACTTC

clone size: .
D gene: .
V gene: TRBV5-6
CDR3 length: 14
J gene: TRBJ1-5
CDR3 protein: CASSLSGINQPQHF
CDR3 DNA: TGTGCCAGCAGCTTGTCAGGGATCAATCAGCCCCAGCATTTT

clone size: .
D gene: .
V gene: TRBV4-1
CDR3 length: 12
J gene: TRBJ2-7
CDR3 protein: CASSQDRGEQYF
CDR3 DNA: TGCGCCAGCAGCCAAGACAGGGGCGAGCAGTACTTC

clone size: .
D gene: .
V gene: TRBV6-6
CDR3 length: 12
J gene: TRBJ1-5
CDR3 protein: CASAAGVGPQHF
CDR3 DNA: TGTGCCAGCGCTGCGGGGGTTGGGCCCCAGCATTTT

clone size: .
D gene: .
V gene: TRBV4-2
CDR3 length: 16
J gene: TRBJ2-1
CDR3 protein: CASSQDRKRKYNEQFF
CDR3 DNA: TGTGCCAGCAGCCAAGATCGGAAGCGTAAATACAATGAGCAGTTCTTC

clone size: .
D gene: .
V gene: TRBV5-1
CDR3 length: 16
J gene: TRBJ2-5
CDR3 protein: CASSFGGTLPQETQYF
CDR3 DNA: TGCGCCAGCAGTTTCGGGGGGACACTCCCTCAAGAGACCCAGTACTTC

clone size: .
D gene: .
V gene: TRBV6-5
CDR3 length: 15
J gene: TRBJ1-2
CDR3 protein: CASRKFTQGIYGYTF
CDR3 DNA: TGTGCCAGCCGGAAATTCACACAGGGAATCTATGGCTACACCTTC

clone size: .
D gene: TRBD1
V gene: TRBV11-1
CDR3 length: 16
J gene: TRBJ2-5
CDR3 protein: CASSLLLTGGEETQYF
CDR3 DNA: TGTGCCAGCAGCCTACTATTGACAGGGGGGGAAGAGACCCAGTACTTC

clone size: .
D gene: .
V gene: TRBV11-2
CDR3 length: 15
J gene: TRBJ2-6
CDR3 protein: CASSFTNSGANVLTF
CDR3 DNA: TGTGCCAGCAGCTTTACAAACTCTGGGGCCAACGTCCTGACTTTC

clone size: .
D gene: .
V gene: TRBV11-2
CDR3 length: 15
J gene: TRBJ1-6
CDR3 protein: CASSFDEGAGTPLHF
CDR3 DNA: TGTGCCAGCAGCTTCGATGAAGGGGCAGGCACACCCCTCCACTTT

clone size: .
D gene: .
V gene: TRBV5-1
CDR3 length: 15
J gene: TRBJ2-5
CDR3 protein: CASSDMGRYQETQYF
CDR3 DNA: TGCGCCAGCAGCGACATGGGACGATACCAAGAGACCCAGTACTTC